Listed below are T cell receptor beta chains from one sample, sequenced in a study of shared clonotypes between healthy human individuals. Profiling relied on immunoSEQ multiplex PCR, and the TCRdb table lists in-frame clones only, not all of them. Here the sample spans some 980,000 clones, 70% to 85% being singletons. Input material: memory CD4+ T cells sorted from blood. These TCRs come from a young man in good health. CDR3s include the opening cysteine and the closing phenylalanine or tryptophan. D genes are given only for firm matches. Clone size is shown for a subset of rows, as once, few, many or a class of expanded clone.

cdr3_length | clone_size | j_call | v_call | d_call | cdr3_aa | cdr3_nt
13 | few | TRBJ1-1 | TRBV14 | TRBD1 | CASSQGGQGEAFF | TGTGCCAGCAGCCAAGGCGGACAGGGTGAAGCTTTCTTT
16 | once | TRBJ1-3 | TRBV18 | NA | CASSPQGTPSGNTIYF | TGTGCCAGCTCACCGCAGGGGACCCCCTCTGGAAACACCATATATTTT
11 | many | TRBJ1-6 | TRBV6-6 | NA | CASSYSGPLHF | TGTGCCAGCAGTTATTCCGGACCCCTCCACTTT
15 | NA | TRBJ1-1 | TRBV14 | NA | CASSHQNSGNTEAFF | TGTGCCAGCAGCCATCAAAATTCGGGGAACACTGAAGCTTTCTTT
16 | few | TRBJ1-4 | TRBV7-8 | NA | CASSLGRESRGEKLFF | TGTGCCAGCAGCTTAGGGAGAGAATCGAGAGGAGAAAAACTGTTTTTT
11 | few | TRBJ1-1 | TRBV11-2 | NA | CASSVNTEAFF | TGTGCCAGCTCAGTGAACACTGAAGCTTTCTTT
13 | NA | TRBJ2-3 | TRBV12-5 | NA | CASGGGATDTQYF | TGTGCTAGTGGTGGGGGGGCCACAGATACGCAGTATTTT
17 | NA | TRBJ1-2 | TRBV25-1 | TRBD1 | CASSDPGTGDFFRGYTF | TGTGCCAGCAGTGACCCTGGGACAGGAGATTTCTTTCGTGGCTACACCTTC
15 | NA | TRBJ1-5 | TRBV10-3 | TRBD1 | CATRGAAGGSQPQHF | TGTGCCACCCGGGGAGCGGCAGGGGGTAGTCAGCCCCAGCATTTT
13 | few | TRBJ1-1 | TRBV14 | NA | CASSQTSSGEAFF | TGTGCCAGCAGCCAAACATCGTCGGGTGAAGCTTTCTTT
15 | NA | TRBJ2-2 | TRBV7-2 | NA | CASSPSREAVGELFF | TGTGCCAGCAGCCCGTCGAGGGAGGCGGTCGGGGAGCTGTTTTTT
17 | NA | TRBJ2-1 | TRBV5-1 | TRBD2 | CASSLGTSESSYNEQFF | TGCGCCAGCAGCTTGGGTACTAGCGAGAGCTCCTACAATGAGCAGTTCTTC
14 | NA | TRBJ2-5 | TRBV14 | TRBD1 | CASSLSGGRETQYF | TGTGCCAGCAGCCTATCAGGGGGTAGAGAGACCCAGTACTTC
14 | NA | TRBJ2-3 | TRBV9 | TRBD2 | CASSVSGGADTQYF | TGTGCCAGCAGCGTTAGCGGGGGGGCCGATACGCAGTATTTT
14 | NA | TRBJ2-3 | TRBV11-3 | NA | CASSLGRGTDTQYF | TGTGCCAGCAGCTTGGGTCGGGGCACAGATACGCAGTATTTT
12 | NA | TRBJ2-7 | TRBV7-2 | NA | CTPGEGGYEQYF | TGTACCCCGGGGGAGGGGGGCTACGAGCAGTACTTC
14 | few | TRBJ2-7 | TRBV9 | NA | CARVRQRVGHEQYF | TGTGCCAGGGTCCGACAGCGGGTTGGGCACGAGCAGTACTTC
13 | few | TRBJ1-5 | TRBV27 | TRBD1 | CASRRTGNQPQHF | TGTGCCAGCAGACGGACAGGGAATCAGCCCCAGCATTTT
15 | once | TRBJ1-1 | TRBV4-2 | NA | CASSPGQGSVTEAFF | TGTGCCAGCAGCCCCGGGCAGGGTAGTGTCACTGAAGCTTTCTTT
12 | NA | TRBJ1-2 | TRBV11-2 | NA | CASSSYSYGYTF | TGTGCCAGCAGCTCCTACAGCTATGGCTACACCTTC
13 | NA | TRBJ1-1 | TRBV5-6 | TRBD1 | CASSPGTGGRAFF | TGTGCCAGCAGCCCCGGGACAGGCGGGAGGGCTTTCTTT
13 | NA | TRBJ2-7 | TRBV18 | TRBD2 | CASSETSRYEQYF | TGTGCCAGCTCAGAGACTAGCCGCTACGAGCAGTACTTC
14 | NA | TRBJ2-3 | TRBV6-1 | NA | CASSDRQGADTQYF | TGTGCCAGCAGTGATCGGCAGGGAGCAGATACGCAGTATTTT
14 | NA | TRBJ2-5 | TRBV15 | TRBD1 | CATSRDRTGETQYF | TGTGCCACCAGCAGAGATAGGACAGGGGAGACCCAGTACTTC
17 | NA | TRBJ2-7 | TRBV28 | NA | CASSFGVVGKQSYEQYF | TGTGCCAGCAGTTTTGGAGTGGTAGGGAAACAATCCTACGAGCAGTACTTC
17 | once | TRBJ1-1 | TRBV7-8 | NA | CASSLMRFGGRGTEAFF | TGTGCCAGCAGCTTAATGCGATTTGGAGGGCGGGGGACTGAAGCTTTCTTT
13 | NA | TRBJ1-2 | TRBV28 | NA | CASSLRTDYGYTF | TGTGCCAGCAGTTTACGGACAGACTATGGCTACACCTTC
18 | once | TRBJ2-1 | TRBV7-9 | NA | CASSPPFQGMGQYNEQFF | TGTGCCAGCAGCCCGCCCTTCCAGGGCATGGGTCAGTACAATGAGCAGTTCTTC
11 | NA | TRBJ1-4 | TRBV14 | NA | CASSQNEKLFF | TGTGCCAGCAGCCAAAATGAAAAACTGTTTTTT
15 | once | TRBJ2-2 | TRBV5-1 | NA | CASSLDPMGAGELFF | TGCGCCAGCAGCTTGGACCCGATGGGAGCCGGGGAGCTGTTTTTT
15 | few | TRBJ2-5 | TRBV7-9 | NA | CASSLAIGVQETQYF | TGTGCCAGCAGCTTAGCGATCGGAGTCCAAGAGACCCAGTACTTC
13 | NA | TRBJ1-5 | TRBV27 | NA | CASSRGPNQPQHF | TGTGCCAGCTCTCGGGGGCCCAATCAGCCCCAGCATTTT
11 | NA | TRBJ2-3 | TRBV20-1 | NA | CSARPTDTQYF | TGCAGTGCCAGACCCACAGATACGCAGTATTTT